Shown below are 15 T cell receptor beta chains from a single sample sequenced in a study of shared clonotypes between healthy human individuals (dated by TCRdb to 2019 to 2021). Libraries came from the immunoSEQ multiplex PCR assay. This immuneACCESS table, as held by TCRdb, lists in-frame sequences with V and J called but not all clones. Of the missing ones, under half trace to an unresolved V gene in checked studies; the others have no known cause. The sample table holds 700,000 or so clones, of which around 72% were seen once. The ten top clones hold under 2% of the sample. Sequencing was done on a sample of memory CD4+ T cells sorted from blood. Sample cell subset or site, as interpreted from the label and publication: CD45RA-negative fraction. All receptors derive from a woman in her thirties in good health.

The chain couples TRBV28 to TRBJ2-3; D might be TRBD1 or TRBD2, each matching 6 bases. The CDR3 loop spans 15 amino acids. V was pared by 4 bases and J by 4 bases, with 15 bases between. Per the germline V gene, CDR1 is MDHEN and CDR2 is SYDVKM. CDR3 sequence (DNA): TGTGCCAGCAGTTCGGGGGCCCAATCTGCAGATACGCAGTATTTT. This encodes CASSSGAQSADTQYF.

This sequence joins TRBV19 and TRBJ2-7, with TRBD1 matching 11 bases. V was pared by 4 bases and J by 7 bases, with 12 bases of the junction left unmatched. CDR3 length equals 16 residues. Germline assignment: CDR1 LNHDA and CDR2 SQIVND (reference sequence). The CDR3 bases are TGTGCCAGTAGTACCCCGGGACAGGGGGTAAGAGGTGAGCAGTACTTC. It codes for CASSTPGQGVRGEQYF.

The chain has TRBV5-1 and TRBJ2-5; perhaps TRBD2 as D (6 bases). Trimming stripped 4 bases from V and 5 bases from J, with 18 bases between. The CDR3 spans 15 residues. CDR1 and CDR2 from the germline V gene are SGHRS and YFSETQ. The CDR3 nucleotides are TGCGCCAGCAGCCCGAACGTAGGAGGGTTGGAGACCCAGTACTTC. It codes for CASSPNVGGLETQYF.

This rearrangement joins TRBV30 to TRBJ2-5; no definite D call. CDR3 length: 13 residues. Between the trimmed V and J ends, which lost 0 bases and 4 bases, there was a span of 9 bases. The germline V gene has CDR1 GTSNPN and CDR2 SVGIG (reference sequence). The CDR3 reads CAWSVDSRETQYF. DNA for the CDR3: TGTGCCTGGAGTGTCGATTCTCGAGAGACCCAGTACTTC.

This clone has ten or more counts. This chain connects TRBV28 to TRBJ1-5, with D tentatively TRBD1 (5 bases). The CDR3 is 14 residues long. The germline CDR1 and CDR2 sequences are MDHEN and SYDVKM. The V end lost 2 bases, the J end lost 3 bases, and 8 bases lay between the germline ends. CDR3 bases: TGTGCCAGCAGTTTAATAGGGACCAATCAGCCCCAGCATTTT. This gives the protein CASSLIGTNQPQHF. The whole variable domain, filled in from reference TRBV28 and TRBJ1-5, reads DVKVTQSSRYLVKRTGEKVFLECVQDMDHENMFWYRQDPGLGLRLIYFSYDVKMKEKGDIPEGYSVSREKKERFSLILESASTNQTSMYLCASSLIGTNQPQHFGDGTRLSIL.

V gene TRBV28 combines with J gene TRBJ2-3; D not resolved. The CDR3 has 15 amino acids. V lost 2 bases and J 2 bases, leaving 11 bases between the germline ends. From germline, CDR1 is MDHEN and CDR2 SYDVKM. CDR3 DNA: TGTGCCAGCAGTTTAAACTGGATGGCCACAGATACGCAGTATTTT. This sequence encodes CASSLNWMATDTQYF. Drawing the rest from reference TRBV28 and TRBJ2-3, the complete variable domain is DVKVTQSSRYLVKRTGEKVFLECVQDMDHENMFWYRQDPGLGLRLIYFSYDVKMKEKGDIPEGYSVSREKKERFSLILESASTNQTSMYLCASSLNWMATDTQYFGPGTRLTVL.

V usage is TRBV6-6 and J usage is TRBJ1-3; D not resolved. The germline V and J ends were trimmed by 7 bases and 0 bases, with 10 bases remaining between them. Germline V gene data show CDR1 as MNHNY and CDR2 as SVGAGI (reference sequence). This CDR3 has 14 residues. This chain's CDR3 is CASKVDYSGNTIYF. The CDR3 DNA follows: TGTGCCAGCAAGGTCGACTACTCTGGAAACACCATATATTTT.

There are a few counts of this clone. The genes are TRBV5-4 and TRBJ2-2; D possibly corresponds to TRBD2 (5 bases). Germline values: CDR1 SGHNT, CDR2 YYREEE (reference sequence). V lost 2 bases to trimming and J lost 7 bases, with 15 bases between them. The CDR3 sequence is 15 residues long. CDR3 sequence reads: CASSFGAVRDGELFF. DNA of the CDR3: TGTGCCAGCAGCTTCGGAGCCGTGAGGGACGGGGAGCTGTTTTTT. The whole variable domain, remainder taken from reference TRBV5-4 and TRBJ2-2, is ETGVTQSPTHLIKTRGQQVTLRCSSQSGHNTVSWYQQALGQGPQFIFQYYREEENGRGNFPPRFSGLQFPNYSSELNVNALELDDSALYLCASSFGAVRDGELFFGEGSRLTVL.

The J gene is TRBJ1-5, the V gene TRBV9; D ambiguous. With 0 bases removed from V and 6 bases from J, the gap between germline ends came to 13 bases. The length of the CDR3 is 15 residues. Germline V gives CDR1 SGDLS, CDR2 YYNGEE. The CDR3 spells CASSVAEGIGQPQHF. CDR3 nucleotides: TGTGCCAGCAGCGTAGCGGAAGGGATCGGTCAGCCCCAGCATTTT.

The gene calls are TRBV9 and TRBJ2-1, with 9 bases matching TRBD2. The CDR3 is 19 residues long. Germline V gives CDR1 SGDLS, CDR2 YYNGEE. V was clipped by 4 bases and J by 1 base; unmatched bases: 15. In nucleotides, the CDR3 is TGTGCCAGCAGCACAAGAGCCGCCCAGCTAGCGGGGTCCTACAATGAGCAGTTCTTC. It translates to CASSTRAAQLAGSYNEQFF.

The rearrangement links TRBV28 to TRBJ1-1, with TRBD1 identical over 8 bases. The CDR3 is 12 amino acids. The junction had 3 bases not matched to a gene; V was cut back by 5 bases and J by 7 bases. CDR1 and CDR2 (germline): MDHEN, SYDVKM. The DNA for the CDR3 is TGTGCCAGCAGTACCGACAGGGGTGAAGCTTTCTTT. Its protein product is CASSTDRGEAFF.

The CDR3 loop is CASSRNGRGSYEQYF. The CDR3 nucleotides are TGTGCCAGCAGCCGCAACGGCCGGGGGTCCTACGAGCAGTACTTC. The chain employs TRBV28 and TRBJ2-7; TRBD2 might be the D (6 bases). The germline gives CDR1 MDHEN, CDR2 SYDVKM. The CDR3 has 15 residues. V lost 6 bases to trimming and J lost 1 base, with 16 bases between them.

In its sample, this clone was seen a few times. The chain employs TRBV19 and TRBJ1-5; D is uncertain. The V end lost 5 bases, the J end lost 6 bases, and 11 bases lay between the germline ends. The CDR3 consists of 13 residues. Germline V gene data show CDR1 as LNHDA and CDR2 as SQIVND (reference sequence). In DNA, the CDR3 is TGTGCCAGTAGTCGCGGTTGGGGTCAGCCCCAGCATTTT. Protein product: CASSRGWGQPQHF.

CDR3 bases: TGTGCCAGCAGGCTAAGTGGCTATGGCTACACCTTC. It specifies CASRLSGYGYTF. The chain has TRBV5-6 and TRBJ1-2; D gene ambiguous. V dropped 5 bases and J dropped 4 bases, with 9 bases sitting between them. CDR3 size: 12 residues. Germline assignment: CDR1 SGHDT and CDR2 YYEEEE.

This clone was counted a few times. The CDR3 is CASSLGGTGGEPQHF. Here the CDR3 DNA reads TGTGCCAGCAGCTTAGGGGGGACAGGGGGCGAGCCCCAGCATTTT. The chain joins TRBV11-2 to TRBJ1-5; 12 bases align to TRBD1. J gave up 8 bases and V 1 base, and 3 bases lay outside the gene matches. The CDR3 has 15 residues. CDR1 and CDR2 from the germline V gene are SGHAT and FQNNGV.